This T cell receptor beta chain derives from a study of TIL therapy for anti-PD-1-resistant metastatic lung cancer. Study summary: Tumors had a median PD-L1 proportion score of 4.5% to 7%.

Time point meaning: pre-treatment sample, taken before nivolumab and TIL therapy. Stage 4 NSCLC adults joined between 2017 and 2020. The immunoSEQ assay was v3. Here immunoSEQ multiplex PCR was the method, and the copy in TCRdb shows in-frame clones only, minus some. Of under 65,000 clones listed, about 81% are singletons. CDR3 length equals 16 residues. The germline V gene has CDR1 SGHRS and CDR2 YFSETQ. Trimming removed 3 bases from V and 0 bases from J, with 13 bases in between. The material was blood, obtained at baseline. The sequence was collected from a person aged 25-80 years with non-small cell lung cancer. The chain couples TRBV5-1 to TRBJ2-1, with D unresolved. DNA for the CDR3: TGCGCCAGCAGCTCTGCAGGAGTCTACTCCTACAATGAGCAGTTCTTC. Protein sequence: CASSSAGVYSYNEQFF.